This T cell receptor beta chain originates from a study of shared T cell receptors in the human thymus. The CDR3 has 12 amino acids. Trimming took off 0 bases at V and 9 bases at J, with 6 bases between the two ends. The germline V gene encodes CDR1 LGHNA and CDR2 YNFKEQ. The method was immunoSEQ multiplex PCR; TCRdb's version includes in-frame clones alone and lacks a portion of them. The sample lists hundreds of thousands of clones; 78% were seen once. The sample was also linked to a second study, of human thymus T cells.

The TCR sequence derives from a boy under two years old with a congenital heart defect. The chain combines TRBV4-2 with TRBJ2-1, with TRBD1 as a possible D gene (5 bases). The sequenced sample was thymocytes. The CDR3 loop is CASSQDQGEQFF. The CDR3 nucleotides read TGTGCCAGCAGCCAAGATCAGGGTGAGCAGTTCTTC.